The rows below give T cell receptor beta chains drawn from one sample of a study of blood T cell repertoires in COVID-19. TCRdb keeps only in-frame clones here, not all; method: immunoSEQ multiplex PCR. The data show some 220,000 clones, 80% to 90% seen once. The sample comprised PBMCs or T cells enriched from blood (not recorded which). All receptors come from a woman aged 18-29 years in a cohort exposed to, infected with or recovered from COVID-19 (not recorded which). The CDR3 runs from the conserved cysteine through the conserved F or W. Each record gives: clone size, CDR3 length, V gene, D gene, J gene, CDR3 DNA, CDR3 protein. The D gene is left open where the match is weak. Clone size appears in some rows only: once, few, many, or a class for an expanded clone.

abundance: NA
len: 14
v_gene: TRBV7-9
d_gene: TRBD1
j_gene: TRBJ1-6
CDR3nt: TGTGCCAGCAGCCCCGGGACAGCCTCCTCACCCCTCCACTTT
CDR3aa: CASSPGTASSPLHF

abundance: NA
len: 19
v_gene: TRBV14
d_gene: TRBD1
j_gene: TRBJ1-1
CDR3nt: TGTGCCAGCAGCCAAGAAACGGCTCGTAGGGGGCTAGGGAACACTGAAGCTTTCTTT
CDR3aa: CASSQETARRGLGNTEAFF

abundance: NA
len: 14
v_gene: TRBV30
d_gene: NA
j_gene: TRBJ1-6
CDR3nt: TGTGCCTGGAGTGTACGGGAAGGGGGTAGGTCCCTCCACTTT
CDR3aa: CAWSVREGGRSLHF

abundance: NA
len: 14
v_gene: TRBV18
d_gene: NA
j_gene: TRBJ2-5
CDR3nt: TGTGCCAGCTCACCTGGGGCAGTCCAAGAGACCCAGTACTTC
CDR3aa: CASSPGAVQETQYF

abundance: NA
len: 10
v_gene: TRBV2
d_gene: NA
j_gene: TRBJ1-6
CDR3nt: TGTGCCAGCAGTGAGGGCAGTCTCCACTTT
CDR3aa: CASSEGSLHF

abundance: NA
len: 15
v_gene: TRBV2
d_gene: NA
j_gene: TRBJ1-6
CDR3nt: TGTGCCAGCAATGGGATTCTAGGGGTTAATTCACCCCTCCACTTT
CDR3aa: CASNGILGVNSPLHF

abundance: many
len: 15
v_gene: TRBV9
d_gene: TRBD1
j_gene: TRBJ2-7
CDR3nt: TGTGCCAGCAGCGTGACAGGGGGGACGACCTACGAGCAGTACTTC
CDR3aa: CASSVTGGTTYEQYF

abundance: NA
len: 15
v_gene: TRBV19
d_gene: NA
j_gene: TRBJ2-7
CDR3nt: TGTGCCAGTAGTATTCTCGCAGGGGAGAGTCGCGAGCAGTACTTC
CDR3aa: CASSILAGESREQYF

abundance: NA
len: 14
v_gene: TRBV18
d_gene: NA
j_gene: TRBJ1-2
CDR3nt: TGTGCCAGCTCACCGCAACCGCGGGGGTATGGCTACACCTTC
CDR3aa: CASSPQPRGYGYTF

abundance: NA
len: 16
v_gene: TRBV4-2
d_gene: TRBD1
j_gene: TRBJ1-5
CDR3nt: TGTGCCAGCAGCCAAGGTGAGGGGGCGAGCAATCAGCCCCAGCATTTT
CDR3aa: CASSQGEGASNQPQHF

abundance: once
len: 13
v_gene: TRBV11-2
d_gene: TRBD2
j_gene: TRBJ2-7
CDR3nt: TGTGCCAGCAGCTTAGGGGTCCGGGAGGCGCAGTACTTC
CDR3aa: CASSLGVREAQYF

abundance: NA
len: 15
v_gene: TRBV7-3
d_gene: NA
j_gene: TRBJ2-1
CDR3nt: TGTGCCAGCAGTCAACAGGGAGTAGGCAACAATGAGCAGTTCTTC
CDR3aa: CASSQQGVGNNEQFF

abundance: NA
len: 14
v_gene: TRBV2
d_gene: TRBD1
j_gene: TRBJ1-2
CDR3nt: TGTGCCAGCAGTTTACAGGGGTACGACTATGGCTACACCTTC
CDR3aa: CASSLQGYDYGYTF

abundance: NA
len: 13
v_gene: TRBV28
d_gene: TRBD1
j_gene: TRBJ1-4
CDR3nt: TGTGCCAGCAAGGACAGGGGTGGTGAAAAACTGTTTTTT
CDR3aa: CASKDRGGEKLFF

abundance: once
len: 13
v_gene: TRBV19
d_gene: NA
j_gene: TRBJ1-6
CDR3nt: TGTGCCAGTAGTATCAGCCCCCTTCAGGCCCTCCACTTT
CDR3aa: CASSISPLQALHF

abundance: NA
len: 15
v_gene: TRBV27
d_gene: TRBD1
j_gene: TRBJ1-4
CDR3nt: TGTGCCAGCAGTCCCCGGACAGGGGTGGGAGAAAAACTGTTTTTT
CDR3aa: CASSPRTGVGEKLFF

abundance: NA
len: 13
v_gene: TRBV11-3
d_gene: NA
j_gene: TRBJ1-3
CDR3nt: TGTGCCAGCAGCTTAGCCGAGGAAAACACCATATATTTT
CDR3aa: CASSLAEENTIYF

abundance: NA
len: 18
v_gene: TRBV9
d_gene: TRBD1
j_gene: TRBJ2-7
CDR3nt: TGTGCCAGCAGCCCCTGGACAGGGGGCTCCAGGCCCTGCTACGAGCAGTACTTC
CDR3aa: CASSPWTGGSRPCYEQYF

abundance: NA
len: 17
v_gene: TRBV4-1
d_gene: TRBD1
j_gene: TRBJ2-2
CDR3nt: TGCGCCAGCAGCCAAGTTGGACAGGGCTTCGACACCGGGGAGCTGTTTTTT
CDR3aa: CASSQVGQGFDTGELFF

abundance: NA
len: 14
v_gene: TRBV19
d_gene: NA
j_gene: TRBJ1-2
CDR3nt: TGTGCCAGTAGCGCTCAGGGAGGCGGCGTCGGCTACACCTTC
CDR3aa: CASSAQGGGVGYTF

abundance: NA
len: 11
v_gene: TRBV7-2
d_gene: NA
j_gene: TRBJ1-1
CDR3nt: TGTGCCAGCAGCTATAACTCTGAAGCTTTCTTT
CDR3aa: CASSYNSEAFF

abundance: once
len: 15
v_gene: TRBV2
d_gene: NA
j_gene: TRBJ1-2
CDR3nt: TGTGCCAGCCTACGGGGGGCGCCTAACTATCATGGCTACACCTTC
CDR3aa: CASLRGAPNYHGYTF

abundance: NA
len: 15
v_gene: TRBV6-5
d_gene: TRBD2
j_gene: TRBJ2-1
CDR3nt: TGTGCCAGCAGTCCAACTAGCGGGAGAGGAAGAGAGCAGTTCTTC
CDR3aa: CASSPTSGRGREQFF

abundance: NA
len: 15
v_gene: TRBV6-2/TRBV6-3
d_gene: NA
j_gene: TRBJ2-3
CDR3nt: TGTGCCAGCAGTTACTCGATGGTGCCGGGGGATACGCAGTATTTT
CDR3aa: CASSYSMVPGDTQYF